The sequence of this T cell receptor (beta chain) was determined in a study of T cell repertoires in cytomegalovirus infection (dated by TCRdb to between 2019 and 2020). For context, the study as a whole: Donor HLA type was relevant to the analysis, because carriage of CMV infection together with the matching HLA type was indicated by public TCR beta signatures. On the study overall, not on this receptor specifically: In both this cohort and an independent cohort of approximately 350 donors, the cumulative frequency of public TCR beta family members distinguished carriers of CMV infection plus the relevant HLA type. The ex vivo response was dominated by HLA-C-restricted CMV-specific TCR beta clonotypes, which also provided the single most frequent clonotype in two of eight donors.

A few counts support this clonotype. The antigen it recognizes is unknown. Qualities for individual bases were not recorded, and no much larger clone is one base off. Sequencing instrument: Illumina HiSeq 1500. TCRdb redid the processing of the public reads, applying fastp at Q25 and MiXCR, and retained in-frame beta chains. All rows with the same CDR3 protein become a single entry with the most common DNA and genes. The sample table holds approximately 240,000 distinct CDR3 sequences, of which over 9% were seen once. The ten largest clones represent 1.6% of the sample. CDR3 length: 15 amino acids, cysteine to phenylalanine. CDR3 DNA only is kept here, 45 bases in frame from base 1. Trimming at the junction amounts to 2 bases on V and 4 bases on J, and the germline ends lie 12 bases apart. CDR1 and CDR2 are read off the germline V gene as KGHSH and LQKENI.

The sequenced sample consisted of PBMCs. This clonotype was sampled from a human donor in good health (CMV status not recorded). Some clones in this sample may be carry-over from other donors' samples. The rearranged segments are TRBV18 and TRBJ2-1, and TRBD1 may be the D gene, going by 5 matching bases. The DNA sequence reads TGTGCCAGCTCACCAGTCAGGGAATGGTACAATGAGCAGTTCTTC. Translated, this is CASSPVREWYNEQFF.